Shown below are 15 T cell receptor beta chains from a single sample sequenced in a study of blood T cell repertoires in COVID-19. Data came from immunoSEQ multiplex PCR; TCRdb stores just in-frame clones and leaves some out. This table has 95,000 to 120,000 clones, approximately 85% appearing once. Sequencing input: peripheral blood. Receptor source: a woman aged 60-75 years with COVID-19, enrolled during active disease.

The chain combines TRBV7-9 with TRBJ2-7, with a weak D call TRBD1 (5 bases). Germline CDR1 is SEHNR and CDR2 is FQNEAQ (reference sequence). There are 16 residues in the CDR3. V dropped 1 base and J dropped 2 bases, with 15 bases sitting between them. CDR3 nucleotide sequence: TGTGCCAGCAGCTTAGTCTGGGCAGGGAACCCCTACGAGCAGTACTTC. The encoded protein is CASSLVWAGNPYEQYF.

The chain is built from TRBV10-3 and TRBJ1-6; 8 bases are shared with TRBD1. J lost 8 bases, V lost 6 bases, and 9 bases had no gene match. The germline CDR1 and CDR2 sequences are ENHRY and SYGVKD. There are 15 residues in the CDR3. This CDR3 reads CAIRKTGERDSPLHF. CDR3 nucleotide sequence: TGTGCCATCAGAAAGACAGGGGAGAGGGATTCACCCCTCCACTTT.

This clone is labeled as medium-sized. V usage is TRBV19 and J usage is TRBJ2-5; 8 positions agree with TRBD2. Trimming at V came to 3 bases and at J to 1 base, leaving 13 bases not matched to a gene. Germline V gene sequence: CDR1 LNHDA, CDR2 SQIVND (reference sequence). The CDR3 consists of 18 residues. CDR3 coding DNA: TGTGCCAGTAGTATCCCCCCACACCGCGGGGGGACCCAAGAGACCCAGTACTTC. Amino acid sequence: CASSIPPHRGGTQETQYF.

The chain has TRBV4-1 and TRBJ2-3, with 8 bases fitting TRBD2. The V gene end was trimmed by 4 bases and the J gene end by 4 bases; junction bases not matched to a gene: 10. This CDR3 has 16 amino acids. In germline, CDR1 is MGHRA, CDR2 YSYEKL. The DNA for the CDR3 is TGCGCCAGCAGCCGCTTGATCGGGGGGGCCCCAGATACGCAGTATTTT. It specifies CASSRLIGGAPDTQYF.

The genes are TRBV29-1 and TRBJ1-2; 8 bases align to TRBD1. The CDR3 has 12 amino acids. After removal of 6 bases from V and 7 bases from J, the junction contained 7 bases not matched to a gene. Germline lookup yields CDR1 SQVTM and CDR2 ANQGSEA. The CDR3 DNA is TGCAGCGTCTCACCAGGGGGCGGTGGCTACACCTTC. Translating it yields CSVSPGGGGYTF.

V gene TRBV20-1 combines with J gene TRBJ2-7; 12 positions agree with TRBD2. Trimming at V came to 3 bases and at J to 2 bases, leaving 8 bases not matched to a gene. CDR3 length: 16 residues. Germline V gives CDR1 DFQATT, CDR2 SNEGSKA (reference sequence). As DNA, the CDR3 is TGCAGTGCTAGTTTGGGGCTAGCGGGGGGGGCCTACGAGCAGTACTTC. The encoded protein is CSASLGLAGGAYEQYF.

In DNA form, the CDR3 reads TGTGCCAGCAGCCGTACGGAGGGAGGTCTATCTGGCTACACCTTC. Its translation: CASSRTEGGLSGYTF. The chain couples TRBV6-2 or TRBV6-3 to TRBJ1-2; D is undetermined. The CDR3 is 15 residues long. The germline V gene has CDR1 MNHEY and CDR2 SVGEGT. V was clipped by 6 bases and J by 7 bases, with 21 bases between them.

The J gene is TRBJ1-4, the V gene TRBV5-1; 10 nucleotides align to TRBD1. The length of the CDR3 is 16 residues. V trimming: 1 base; J trimming: 6 bases; junction bases outside the gene matches: 6. Germline V CDR1 and CDR2: SGHRS, YFSETQ. The CDR3 DNA reads TGCGCCAGCAGCTTGACTGCGGGACAGGGGTATGAAAAACTGTTTTTT. Amino acid sequence: CASSLTAGQGYEKLFF.

The gene calls are TRBV11-3 and TRBJ2-5; 8 nucleotides align to TRBD2. With V trimmed by 5 bases and J by 2 bases, 1 base remained unmatched. The CDR3 is 13 amino acids. Per germline, CDR1 SGHNT and CDR2 YENEEA. In DNA, the CDR3 is TGTGCCAGCAGCCGGGGGGGACAAGAGACCCAGTACTTC. Amino acids: CASSRGGQETQYF.

The J gene is TRBJ2-1, the V gene TRBV18; 13 bases align to TRBD2. The germline V gene has CDR1 KGHSH and CDR2 LQKENI. With V trimmed by 4 bases and J by 4 bases, 4 bases remained unmatched. The CDR3 runs 16 residues. For the CDR3, the DNA is TGTGCCAGCTCACTTGGACTAGCGGGGGCTTACAATGAGCAGTTCTTC. It is translated as CASSLGLAGAYNEQFF.

The genes are TRBV5-5 and TRBJ1-3; D unresolved. Germline lookup yields CDR1 SGHKS and CDR2 YYEKEE (reference sequence). This CDR3 region has 15 residues. The ends were cut back, 0 bases at V and 0 bases at J, with 7 bases in the middle. The CDR3 nucleotides are TGTGCCAGCAGCTTGGAGCTAAACTCTGGAAACACCATATATTTT. This sequence encodes CASSLELNSGNTIYF. Supplemented by reference TRBV5-5 and TRBJ1-3, the full variable domain reads DAGVTQSPTHLIKTRGQQVTLRCSPISGHKSVSWYQQVLGQGPQFIFQYYEKEERGRGNFPDRFSARQFPNYSSELNVNALLLGDSALYLCASSLELNSGNTIYFGEGSWLTVV.

The genes are TRBV7-9 and TRBJ1-1; D perhaps matches TRBD1 (5 bases). CDR1 is SEHNR and CDR2 is FQNEAQ in the germline V gene (reference sequence). Deletions cut 2 bases from V and 4 bases from J, with 11 bases between. There are 14 residues in the CDR3. DNA for the CDR3: TGTGCCAGCAGCTTACCGACAGTCAGCACTGAAGCTTTCTTT. This codes for CASSLPTVSTEAFF.

This clone was observed a single time. The rearrangement uses TRBV5-1 and TRBJ1-6; D ambiguous. The V gene's germline CDR1 is SGHRS and CDR2 YFSETQ. V dropped 4 bases and J dropped 7 bases, with 12 bases sitting between them. CDR3 size: 14 residues. CDR3 loop: CASSREIVNSPLHF. The DNA for the CDR3 is TGCGCCAGCAGCCGGGAAATAGTAAATTCACCCCTCCACTTT.

This rearrangement joins TRBV11-3 to TRBJ1-1, with 7 bases lining up with TRBD1. The germline CDR1 and CDR2 sequences are SGHNT and YENEEA. Losses at the gene ends were 5 bases for V and 4 bases for J; bases not matched to a gene: 1. This CDR3 contains 12 residues. In nucleotides, the CDR3 is TGTGCCAGCAGCCAGGGGGGCACTGAAGCTTTCTTT. Protein product: CASSQGGTEAFF.

This chain joins TRBV5-5 and TRBJ1-4, with D uncertain. The germline V and J ends were trimmed by 2 bases and 0 bases, with 5 bases remaining between them. The V gene's germline CDR1 is SGHKS and CDR2 YYEKEE (reference sequence). CDR3 length: 14 residues. CDR3 DNA sequence: TGTGCCAGCAGCTTTTATGCAACTAATGAAAAACTGTTTTTT. Amino acids: CASSFYATNEKLFF.